These 22 T cell receptor beta chains share one sample of origin, sequenced in a study of blood T cell repertoires in COVID-19. TCRdb's copy holds only in-frame clones and misses some; the assay was immunoSEQ multiplex PCR. Of about 490,000 clones in the sample, roughly 85% were seen once. Source material: peripheral blood. These receptors all stem from a human donor in a cohort sampled during active COVID-19.

The chain couples TRBV7-2 to TRBJ2-7, with 9 bases aligning to TRBD2. After removal of 5 bases from V and 4 bases from J, the junction contained 9 bases not matched to a gene. CDR1 is SGHTA and CDR2 is FQGNSA in the germline V gene. CDR3 length: 15 residues. CDR3 amino acids: CASSRAGLARYEQYF. The DNA for the CDR3 is TGTGCCAGCAGCCGGGCGGGACTAGCTCGTTACGAGCAGTACTTC.

The sample holds one count of this clone. The genes are TRBV19 and TRBJ1-6; tentatively, D is TRBD1 (6 bases). The germline V and J ends were trimmed by 9 bases and 9 bases, with 18 bases remaining between them. The CDR3 loop spans 14 amino acids. CDR1 and CDR2 from the germline V gene are LNHDA and SQIVND (reference sequence). CDR3 in amino acids: CASSSGEWGSPLHF. The CDR3 coding sequence is TGTGCCAGCAGCTCAGGGGAGTGGGGTTCACCCCTCCACTTT.

The sample holds a few counts of this clone. The V and J genes are TRBV6-5 and TRBJ1-2; no reliable D call. V was shortened by 6 bases and J by 2 bases, with 13 bases between the two germline ends. Germline loops: CDR1 MNHEY, CDR2 SVGAGI. The CDR3 totals 14 residues. As DNA, the CDR3 is TGTGCCAGCAGCCCATACCTTGCGAACTATGGCTACACCTTC. It translates to CASSPYLANYGYTF.

This clone was seen a few times. The chain links TRBV5-5 to TRBJ2-1, with TRBD2 identical over 15 bases. V lost 4 bases and J lost 8; bases outside the gene matches: 13. Germline CDR1 SGHKS, CDR2 YYEKEE (reference sequence). The CDR3 spans 18 residues. The CDR3 here is CASSGGTSGRIYSYEQFF. The CDR3 region has the DNA TGTGCCAGCAGCGGGGGGACTAGCGGGAGGATTTATTCGTATGAGCAGTTCTTC.

In its sample, this clone was seen a few times. The sample has other DNA sequences that encode this CDR3 too. This chain connects TRBV4-2 to TRBJ1-5; D is ambiguous. This CDR3 is 12 amino acids long. Trimming pared 0 bases from V and 7 bases from J, leaving 4 bases between. CDR1 LGHNA and CDR2 YNFKEQ come from the germline V gene. The CDR3 region is CASSQDSQPQHF. The CDR3 DNA reads TGTGCCAGCAGCCAAGATAGCCAGCCCCAGCATTTT.

J is TRBJ2-7 and V is TRBV7-3; 13 nucleotides line up with TRBD2. There are 16 residues in the CDR3. Germline-derived CDR1 and CDR2 are SGHTA and FQGTGA. Unmatched junction bases numbered 8, after V lost 5 bases and J lost 4 bases. In DNA form, the CDR3 reads TGTGCCAGCAGCCCGCGGACTAGCGGGAGTTCATACGAGCAGTACTTC. Encoded protein: CASSPRTSGSSYEQYF.

The chain joins TRBV5-4 to TRBJ2-3; 11 bases are shared with TRBD2. Germline trimming cut 6 bases from V and 2 bases from J; bases unmatched to any gene: 8. Per the germline V gene, CDR1 is SGHNT and CDR2 is YYREEE (reference sequence). The CDR3 is 16 residues long. CDR3 region: CASTLRLAGYTDTQYF. The CDR3 DNA sequence: TGTGCCAGCACTCTTCGACTAGCGGGGTACACAGATACGCAGTATTTT.

V usage is TRBV7-3 and J usage is TRBJ2-7; 11 bases are shared with TRBD2. V gave up 4 bases and J gave up 2 bases; unmatched junction bases: 4. Germline CDR1 SGHTA, CDR2 FQGTGA. The length of the CDR3 is 15 residues. The CDR3 sequence is CASSSGTSGTYEQYF. In DNA, the CDR3 is TGTGCCAGCAGCTCTGGGACTAGCGGAACCTACGAGCAGTACTTC.

V and J are TRBV19 and TRBJ1-2; 9 bases fit TRBD1. V gave up 4 bases and J gave up 6 bases; unmatched junction bases: 3. Germline V gene lookup returns CDR1 LNHDA and CDR2 SQIVND (reference sequence). The CDR3 length is 13 residues. Written as DNA, the CDR3 is TGTGCCAGTAGTAGGACAGGGGTTAATGGCTACACCTTC. It codes for CASSRTGVNGYTF. Supplemented by reference TRBV19 and TRBJ1-2, the full variable domain reads DGGITQSPKYLFRKEGQNVTLSCEQNLNHDAMYWYRQDPGQGLRLIYYSQIVNDFQKGDIAEGYSVSREKKESFPLTVTSAQKNPTAFYLCASSRTGVNGYTFGSGTRLTVV.

The chain uses TRBV27 and TRBJ1-1, with 7 bases identical to TRBD1. V gave up 5 bases and J gave up 1 base; unmatched junction bases: 7. Germline loops: CDR1 MNHEY, CDR2 SMNVEV (reference sequence). The CDR3 has 15 amino acids. The CDR3 here is CASSPWTGGNTEAFF. The CDR3 DNA is TGTGCCAGCAGTCCATGGACAGGTGGGAACACTGAAGCTTTCTTT.

J is TRBJ2-7 and V is TRBV6-5, with D perhaps matching TRBD2 (6 bases). The CDR3 is made up of 13 amino acids. Trimming took 7 bases from V and 6 from J, leaving 16 bases between them. The germline CDR1 and CDR2 sequences are MNHEY and SVGAGI. This CDR3 is CASKRGIIVEQYF. CDR3 DNA sequence: TGTGCCAGCAAACGGGGGATAATCGTCGAGCAGTACTTC.

The chain uses TRBV15 and TRBJ1-4; 12 bases are a match to TRBD1. With V trimmed by 0 bases and J by 10 bases, 0 bases remained unmatched. The CDR3 covers 14 residues. CDR1 and CDR2 (germline): LNHNV, YYDKDF (reference sequence). CDR3 nucleotide sequence: TGTGCCACCAGCAGAGAGGGACAGGGGGCAAAACTGTTTTTT. It yields the protein CATSREGQGAKLFF.

The rearrangement links TRBV9 to TRBJ2-5; no reliable D call. CDR1 is SGDLS and CDR2 is YYNGEE in the germline V gene. Deletions cut 4 bases from V and 5 bases from J, with 18 bases between. CDR3 length: 15 residues. CDR3 sequence (DNA): TGTGCCAGCAGCCCCTCCGACTCGAGTGGGGAGACCCAGTACTTC. Its protein product is CASSPSDSSGETQYF.

The J gene is TRBJ1-3, the V gene TRBV4-3; TRBD1 is a possible D gene (6 bases). V lost 1 base to trimming and J lost 4 bases, with 11 bases between them. Per germline, CDR1 LGHNA and CDR2 YSLEER. The length of the CDR3 is 15 residues. CDR3 in DNA: TGCGCCAGCAGCCAAGTAGGCAGGGGAGGAAACACCATATATTTT. The encoded protein is CASSQVGRGGNTIYF.

This chain links TRBV14 with TRBJ2-7; a possible D gene is TRBD1 (5 bases). V dropped 1 base and J dropped 3 bases, with 16 bases sitting between them. Germline V gene sequence: CDR1 SGHDN, CDR2 FVKESK. This CDR3 contains 16 residues. The CDR3 bases are TGTGCCAGCAGCCAAGGTCGGCGTAAAGGGGACTACGAGCAGTACTTC. Encoded protein: CASSQGRRKGDYEQYF.

Note on this clone: The same CDR3 is also encoded by other DNA sequences in this sample. The chain has TRBV2 and TRBJ2-7; D is possibly TRBD2 (5 bases). Trimming removed 1 base from V and 7 bases from J, with 8 bases in between. CDR1 and CDR2 (germline): SNHLY, FYNNEI. There are 12 residues in the CDR3. The CDR3 nucleotides read TGTGCCAGCAGTGAAGGTTCGGGAGAGCAGTACTTC. Its protein is CASSEGSGEQYF.

The chain links TRBV29-1 to TRBJ1-1, with D maybe TRBD1 (5 bases). In germline, CDR1 is SQVTM, CDR2 ANQGSEA. V was cut by 0 bases and J by 4 bases, with 15 bases left in between. This CDR3 has 15 amino acids. CDR3 sequence (DNA): TGCAGCGTTGAAGATCCGGGGGGTAGGATCACTGAAGCTTTCTTT. It codes for CSVEDPGGRITEAFF.

The chain couples TRBV5-8 to TRBJ1-3, with D unclear. This CDR3 region has 14 residues. The germline V gene has CDR1 SGHTS and CDR2 YDEGEE. Trimming took off 5 bases at V and 0 bases at J, with 9 bases between the two ends. The CDR3 bases are TGTGCCAGCAGAATACGGGGCTCTGGAAACACCATATATTTT. Its protein is CASRIRGSGNTIYF. Based on the CDR3 plus reference TRBV5-8 and TRBJ1-3, the full variable domain is EAGVTQSPTHLIKTRGQQATLRCSPISGHTSVYWYQQALGLGLQFLLWYDEGEERNRGNFPPRFSGRQFPNYSSELNVNALELEDSALYLCASRIRGSGNTIYFGEGSWLTVV.

The chain couples TRBV28 to TRBJ2-1; 9 positions agree with TRBD2. The CDR3 has 14 residues. Germline CDR1 reads MDHEN; CDR2 reads SYDVKM. V lost 3 bases and J lost 5; bases outside the gene matches: 2. The CDR3 reads CASSFPSGDNEQFF. In DNA form, the CDR3 reads TGTGCCAGCAGTTTCCCTAGCGGGGACAATGAGCAGTTCTTC.

This chain joins TRBV5-1 and TRBJ2-5; TRBD1 agrees at 9 bases. This CDR3 contains 18 residues. The germline V gene has CDR1 SGHRS and CDR2 YFSETQ. J lost 3 bases, V lost 0 bases, and 12 bases had no gene match. The CDR3 here is CASSLGTLGQGNKETQYF. The DNA for the CDR3 is TGCGCCAGCAGCTTGGGAACCCTTGGACAGGGGAACAAAGAGACCCAGTACTTC.

The chain uses TRBV6-5 and TRBJ1-2; 8 bases are shared with TRBD1. CDR1 and CDR2 from the germline V gene are MNHEY and SVGAGI. The CDR3 totals 13 residues. J lost 8 bases, V lost 4 bases, and 6 bases had no gene match. DNA of the CDR3: TGTGCCAGCAGTTTCGGACAGGGAAGAGGCTACACCTTC. As protein: CASSFGQGRGYTF.

The V and J genes are TRBV29-1 and TRBJ1-2; D is perhaps TRBD1 (6 bases). The germline V and J ends were trimmed by 4 bases and 7 bases, with 16 bases remaining between them. This CDR3 comprises 13 residues. Per germline, CDR1 SQVTM and CDR2 ANQGSEA. DNA for the CDR3: TGCAGCGTTGGTATTCCAGGGGTTGGTGGCTACACCTTC. This gives the protein CSVGIPGVGGYTF.